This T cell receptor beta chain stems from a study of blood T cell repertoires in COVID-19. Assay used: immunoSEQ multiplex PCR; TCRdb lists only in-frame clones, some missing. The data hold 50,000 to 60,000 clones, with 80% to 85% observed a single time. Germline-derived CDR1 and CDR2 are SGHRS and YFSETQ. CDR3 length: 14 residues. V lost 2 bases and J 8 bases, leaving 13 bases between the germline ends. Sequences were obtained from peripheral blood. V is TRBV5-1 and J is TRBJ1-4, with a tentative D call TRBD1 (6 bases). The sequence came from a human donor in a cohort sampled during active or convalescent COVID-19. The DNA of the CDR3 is TGCGCCAGCAGCTTCGGCAGGGGTTACGAAAAACTGTTTTTT. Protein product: CASSFGRGYEKLFF.